These 3 T cell receptor beta chains came from one sample sequenced in a study of CD8+ T cells in alopecia areata. RNA, once extracted, was reverse transcribed into cDNA for use as the sequencing template. Sequencing was performed with immunoSEQ multiplex PCR; in TCRdb, only in-frame clones are kept and a portion is missing. Altogether about 220,000 clones are present, under 60% being singletons, with the ten largest covering 1.5% to 2%. The treatment is: oral pan-JAK inhibitor, 5-10 mg twice daily. The material sequenced was CD4+ T cells sorted from blood, taken at week 4, from a patient treated with tofacitinib. These receptors were collected from a human donor with alopecia areata.

This chain uses TRBV4-1 with TRBJ2-1; 8 bases map to TRBD2. The length of the CDR3 is 15 residues. Germline-derived CDR1 and CDR2 are MGHRA and YSYEKL. V dropped 4 bases and J dropped 9; count of bases not matched to a gene: 11. The CDR3 DNA is TGCGCCAGCAGCCCGCCGGGACTAGTGGGTGGTGAGCAGTTCTTC. It specifies CASSPPGLVGGEQFF.

This rearrangement joins TRBV29-1 to TRBJ2-2, with TRBD2 matching 7 bases. With 1 base clipped from V and 7 bases from J, the junction kept 0 bases outside the gene matches. Germline V gene data show CDR1 as SQVTM and CDR2 as ANQGSEA. CDR3 length: 12 residues. DNA of the CDR3: TGCAGCGTTGAAGCGGGGGGCGGGGAGCTGTTTTTT. Its translation: CSVEAGGGELFF.

This clone was seen a single time. This chain links TRBV6-5 with TRBJ2-6; D is uncertain. The CDR3 length is 14 residues. V dropped 6 bases and J dropped 0 bases, with 6 bases sitting between them. The germline gives CDR1 MNHEY, CDR2 SVGAGI. The CDR3 bases are TGTGCCAGCAGGGTCACCTCTGGGGCCAACGTCCTGACTTTC. Translation gives CASRVTSGANVLTF.